This TCR beta chain is drawn from a study of blood T cell repertoires in COVID-19. The wider study: Researchers got acute and convalescent COVID-19 samples from the United States, Italy and Spain. T cells, B-cell-depleted T cells, or PBMCs provided the cDNA or gDNA that served as material.

Germline CDR1 reads MRHNA; CDR2 reads SNTAGT. V was pared by 4 bases and J by 5 bases, with 11 bases between. This CDR3 contains 13 residues. This clone was seen a single time. Clones were read by immunoSEQ multiplex PCR, and TCRdb kept only the in-frame ones, dropping some. Among about 42,000 clones listed, 65% to 85% were seen once. This TCR came from a woman of 80 years or more with acute or convalescent COVID-19. Sequencing was done on a sample of peripheral blood. The chain employs TRBV6-4 and TRBJ1-1, with D possibly being TRBD1 (5 bases). The CDR3 loop is CASSVGEGTEAFF. CDR3 nucleotide sequence: TGTGCCAGCAGTGTGGGGGAGGGGACTGAAGCTTTCTTT.